This entry describes one T cell receptor beta chain. Its cognate antigen has yet to be identified. Per-nucleotide qualities are absent, and no much larger clonotype sits a single base away. These data originate in a study of T cells in localized non-small cell lung cancer (dated by TCRdb to the early 2020s). Background for the entire study: The study examined T cell repertoires in roughly 240 patients with early-stage NSCLC and compared tumors with uninvolved tumor-adjacent lungs. The cohort was made up of around 250 treatment-naive NSCLC patients whose localized lung tumors had been resected. Of the NSCLC patients, approximately 130 were male and around 99 were female, and the mean age was approximately 66 years.

TCR beta CDR3 regions were sequenced from DNA using the immunoSEQ Assay. For the original study's pipeline: T cell density was computed as TCR beta template counts normalized to usable DNA estimated by amplifying housekeeping genes. Using the preseqR package, richness was estimated by extrapolating to 120,000 templates for tissue samples and 400,000 templates for PBMC samples. Clonality was taken to be one minus Pielou's evenness. To identify tissue-enriched TCRs, differential abundance testing was run on productive amino-acid clonotypes with a minimum total count of 5 and an alpha of 0.1. The Jaccard Index and the Morisita Overlap Index were used to quantify repertoire overlap between compartments. GLIPH clustered TCR beta CDR3s with public tetramer-defined viral CDR3s; viral motifs required at least three viral sequences plus V-gene enrichment. The table was pulled from immuneACCESS by TCRdb, which kept in-frame rearrangements only. Such tables lose some clones; where checked, under half of the loss comes from unresolved V genes, and the rest has no known cause. V and J calls and clone size come straight from that table; D and trimming were deduced from the DNA. The sample table contains around 91,000 clones; only one count was recorded for approximately 88% of them. The ten biggest clones cover around 14% of the sample.

Here is what the overall study found, with its caveats: Uninvolved tumor-adjacent lung showed the highest T cell clonality, higher than tumor, which suggests more focused antigenic responses in the uninvolved tumor-adjacent lung. Longer overall survival was associated with higher T cell density in blood, whereas shorter survival was associated with higher clonality in adjacent lung. A median of about 55 of the top 100 tumor clones were detected in paired uninvolved adjacent lung, and some 30 of these tumor clones were also found among the top 100 clones of the paired uninvolved adjacent lung. Because multi-region sequencing of the tumors was not done, intratumor heterogeneity could not be ruled out. Because the study design was exploratory, TCR variables were selected using unadjusted p-values without false-discovery rate correction.

The CDR3 sequence holds 14 residues, the cysteine and phenylalanine included. Just the 42-base CDR3 DNA is kept, in frame starting at base 1. Based on the germline V gene (reference sequence), the CDR1 and CDR2 sequences are SGHNT and YYREEE. V was cut back by 4 bases and J by 0 bases, leaving a gap of 8 bases between them. At diagnosis, peripheral blood, uninvolved tumor-adjacent lung and tumor were collected and were preserved as a mix of fresh-frozen and FFPE material. Blood samples were analyzed as peripheral blood mononuclear cells for TCR repertoire profiling. This clonotype originated in a man between 35 and 75 years old with stage I squamous cell lung carcinoma. The chain is made from TRBV5-4 and TRBJ1-3, with the D gene not clear enough to name. Here the sequenced sample was peripheral blood, taken before any cancer treatment. The CDR3 protein: CASSARSSGNTIYF. The DNA sequence is given as TGTGCCAGCAGCGCTAGGTCCTCTGGAAACACCATATATTTT.